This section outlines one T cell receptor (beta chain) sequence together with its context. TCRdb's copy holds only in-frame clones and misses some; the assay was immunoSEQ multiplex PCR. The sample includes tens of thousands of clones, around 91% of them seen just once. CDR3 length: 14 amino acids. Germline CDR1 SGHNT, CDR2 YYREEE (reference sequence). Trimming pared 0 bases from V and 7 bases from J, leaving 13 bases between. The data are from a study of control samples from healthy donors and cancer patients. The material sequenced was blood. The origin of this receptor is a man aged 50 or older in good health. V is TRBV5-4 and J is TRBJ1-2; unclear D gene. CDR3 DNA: TGTGCCAGCAGCTTGGCACAGAACGGGCGTGGCTACACCTTC. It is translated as CASSLAQNGRGYTF.